This T cell receptor beta chain stems from a study of CD8+ T cells in alopecia areata (dated by TCRdb to 2017 to 2018). Regarding the complete study: High-throughput TCRbeta sequencing was used to examine T cell clonal expansion in alopecia areata in both the C3H/HeJ mouse model and human patients. RNA was obtained with the PAXgene miRNA kit for fixed scalp, the miRNeasy kit for PBMCs, and the RNeasy kit for mouse skin. Clonality in the scalp was compared among normal scalp (n=4), patchy alopecia areata scalp (n=8), and alopecia totalis/universalis scalp (n=8). Human TCRbeta sequencing covered scalp tissue and sorted CD4+ and CD8+ peripheral blood T cells from patchy and totalis/universalis alopecia areata patients and healthy controls. Amplification of TCRbeta CDR3 regions was done by immunoSEQ multiplex PCR using 35 Vbeta forward primers and 13 Jbeta reverse primers.

Library method: the immunoSEQ multiplex PCR assay. RNA was extracted from all samples and reverse transcribed into cDNA, which served as template for TCR sequencing. SuperScript III was used for first-strand cDNA synthesis, primed with a 2:1 mix of oligo-dT and random hexamers. A synthetic immune receptor repertoire was used to assess amplification bias, and residual bias was removed computationally. Per the original workflow: Raw reads were preprocessed to remove errors, and CDR3 was defined according to IMGT conventions as the region from the conserved cysteine to phenylalanine. Clonality was computed as 1 minus the Shannon entropy, with the entropy normalized by log2 of the number of productive unique TCRs. CD4 or CD8 identity of scalp clones was inferred by cross-referencing scalp TCRbeta sequences with sorted blood CD4 and CD8 repertoires. In TCRdb, the immuneACCESS table is reduced to in-frame sequences with V and J assigned. These tables do not hold every clone; where another copy was compared, an unresolved V gene accounts for under half, and the others remain unexplained. The V and J calls and clone size come from that table; D and trimming were worked out from the DNA. For this sample the table gives 140,000 or so clones, of which approximately 56% were detected only once. 36% of the sample comes from the top ten.

General conclusions and limits of the study: Unlike mouse skin, which is dominated by gammadelta T cells, normal human skin has resident alphabeta T cells that are also sequenced, and this complicates analysis of the scalp TCR repertoire. Compared with mice, TCR sequences shared between patients were less clear, possibly partly because of HLA diversity across the patient population. Compared with normal scalp, lesional scalp had higher clonality and more expanded CD8+ clones, particularly in alopecia totalis/universalis, a pattern that suggests antigenic drive.

This clone turned up a few times. The target of this receptor is not known. No base quality information exists; no much larger clone differs at one position. PBMCs were isolated by density centrifugation and stained for CD3, CD4 and CD8, after which CD4+ and CD8+ T cells were sorted on a FACSAria. Scalp biopsies and blood samples were provided by unaffected controls. The sequenced sample was CD8+ T cells sorted from blood. This clonotype originated in a human donor in good health.

The CDR3 sequence is CSQGTGLGGEQFF. The base sequence is TGCAGCCAAGGGACAGGGCTCGGTGGTGAGCAGTTCTTC. The V and J genes are TRBV29-1 and TRBJ2-1; the junction holds 9 bases that match TRBD1. Here V drops 8 bases and J drops 9 bases, and the junction holds 11 bases not matched to any gene. Taken from the germline V gene, the CDR1 and CDR2 loops are SQVTM and ANQGSEA. The CDR3, cysteine through phenylalanine, is 13 amino acids long. CDR3 DNA is the only sequence kept; it has 39 bases, read in frame from the first base.